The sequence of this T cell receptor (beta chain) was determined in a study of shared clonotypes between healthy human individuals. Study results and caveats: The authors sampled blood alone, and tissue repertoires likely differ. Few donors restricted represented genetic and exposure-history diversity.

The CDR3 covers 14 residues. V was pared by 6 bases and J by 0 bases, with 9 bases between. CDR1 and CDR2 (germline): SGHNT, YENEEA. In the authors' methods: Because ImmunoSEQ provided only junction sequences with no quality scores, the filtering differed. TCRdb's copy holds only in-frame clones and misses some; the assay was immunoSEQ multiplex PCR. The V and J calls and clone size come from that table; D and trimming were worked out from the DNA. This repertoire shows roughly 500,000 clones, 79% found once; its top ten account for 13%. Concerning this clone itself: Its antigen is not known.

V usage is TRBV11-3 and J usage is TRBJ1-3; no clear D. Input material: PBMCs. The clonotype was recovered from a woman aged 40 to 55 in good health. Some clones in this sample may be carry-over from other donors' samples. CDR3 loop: CASSLGFSGNTIYF. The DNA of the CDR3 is TGTGCCAGCAGTTTGGGGTTCTCTGGAAACACCATATATTTT.